This TCR beta chain was identified during a study of T cells in localized non-small cell lung cancer. Study results and caveats: Adjacent lung was found to contain a median roughly 58 of the top 100 tumor clones. Tumor showed lower T cell clonality than uninvolved adjacent lung, where it was highest.

The ends lost 4 bases at V and 5 bases at J; junction bases unmatched: 9. Germline CDR1 and CDR2: LNHNV and YYDKDF (reference sequence). This CDR3 comprises 15 residues. About this clone itself: Its antigen is as yet unknown.

Assay: immunoSEQ multiplex PCR; the TCRdb copy retains only in-frame clones and omits some. The table includes thousands of clones, around 30% detected once. This sample comprised lung tumor tissue, obtained before any cancer treatment. The V gene is TRBV15, the J gene TRBJ2-7; 9 positions match TRBD1. This clonotype originated in a male donor at least 60 years old with stage III lung adenocarcinoma. CDR3 amino acids: CATSTTGGPLNEQYF. The CDR3 region has the DNA TGTGCCACCAGCACGACAGGGGGACCCCTAAACGAGCAGTACTTC.